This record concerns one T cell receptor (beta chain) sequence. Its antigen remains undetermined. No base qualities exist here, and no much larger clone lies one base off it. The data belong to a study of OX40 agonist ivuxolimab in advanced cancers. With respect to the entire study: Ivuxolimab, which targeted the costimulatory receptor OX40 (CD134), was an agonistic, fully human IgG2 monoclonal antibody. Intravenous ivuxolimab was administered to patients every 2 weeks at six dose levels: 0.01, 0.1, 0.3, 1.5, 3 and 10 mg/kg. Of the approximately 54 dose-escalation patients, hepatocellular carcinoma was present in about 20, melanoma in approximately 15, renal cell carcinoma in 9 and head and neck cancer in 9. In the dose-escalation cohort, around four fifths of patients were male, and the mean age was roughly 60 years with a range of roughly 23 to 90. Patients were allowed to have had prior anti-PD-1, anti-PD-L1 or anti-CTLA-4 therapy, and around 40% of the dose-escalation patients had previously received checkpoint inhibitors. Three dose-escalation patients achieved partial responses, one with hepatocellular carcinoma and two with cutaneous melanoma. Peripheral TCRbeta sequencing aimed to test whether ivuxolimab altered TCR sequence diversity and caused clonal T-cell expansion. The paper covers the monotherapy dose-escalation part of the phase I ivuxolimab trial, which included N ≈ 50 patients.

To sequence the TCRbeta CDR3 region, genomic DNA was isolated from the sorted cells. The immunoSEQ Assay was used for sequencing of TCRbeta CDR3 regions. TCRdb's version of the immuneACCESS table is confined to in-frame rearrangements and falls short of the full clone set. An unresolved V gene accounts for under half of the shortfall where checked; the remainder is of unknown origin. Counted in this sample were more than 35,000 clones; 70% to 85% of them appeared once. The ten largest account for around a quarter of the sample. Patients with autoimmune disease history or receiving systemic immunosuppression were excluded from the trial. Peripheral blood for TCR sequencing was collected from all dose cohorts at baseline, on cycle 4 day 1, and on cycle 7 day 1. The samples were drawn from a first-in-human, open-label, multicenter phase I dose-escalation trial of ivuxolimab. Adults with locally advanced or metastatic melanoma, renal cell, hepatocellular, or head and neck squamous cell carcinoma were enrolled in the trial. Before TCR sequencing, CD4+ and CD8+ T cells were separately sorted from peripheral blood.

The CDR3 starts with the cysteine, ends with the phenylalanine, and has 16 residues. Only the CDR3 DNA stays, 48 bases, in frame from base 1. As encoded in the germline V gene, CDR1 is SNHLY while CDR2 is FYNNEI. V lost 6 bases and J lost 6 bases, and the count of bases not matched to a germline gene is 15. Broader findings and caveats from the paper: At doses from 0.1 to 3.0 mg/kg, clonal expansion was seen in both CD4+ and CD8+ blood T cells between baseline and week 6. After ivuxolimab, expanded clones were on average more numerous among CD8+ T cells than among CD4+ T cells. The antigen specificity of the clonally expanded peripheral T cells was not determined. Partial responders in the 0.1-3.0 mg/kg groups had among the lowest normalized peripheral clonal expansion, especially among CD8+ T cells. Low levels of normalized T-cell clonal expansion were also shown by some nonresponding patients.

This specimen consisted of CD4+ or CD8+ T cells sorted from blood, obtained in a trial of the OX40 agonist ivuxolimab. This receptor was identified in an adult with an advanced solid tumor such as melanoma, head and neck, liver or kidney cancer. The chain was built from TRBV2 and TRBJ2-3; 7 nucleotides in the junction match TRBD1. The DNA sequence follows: TGTGCCAGCAGCTCCGACAGGGCGTTAATCTCGGATACGCAGTATTTT. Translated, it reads CASSSDRALISDTQYF.